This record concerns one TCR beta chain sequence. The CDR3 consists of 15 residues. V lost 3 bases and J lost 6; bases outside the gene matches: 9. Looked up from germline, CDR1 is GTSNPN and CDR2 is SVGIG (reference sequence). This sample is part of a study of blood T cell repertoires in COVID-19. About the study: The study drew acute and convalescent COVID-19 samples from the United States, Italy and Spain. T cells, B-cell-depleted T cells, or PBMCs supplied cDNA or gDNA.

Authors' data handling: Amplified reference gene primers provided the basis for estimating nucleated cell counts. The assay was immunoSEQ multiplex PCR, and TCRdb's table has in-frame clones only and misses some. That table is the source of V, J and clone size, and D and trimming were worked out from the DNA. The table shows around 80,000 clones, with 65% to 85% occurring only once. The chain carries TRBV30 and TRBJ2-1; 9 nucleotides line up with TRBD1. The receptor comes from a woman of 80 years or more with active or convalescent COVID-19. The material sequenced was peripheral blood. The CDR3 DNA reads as TGTGCCTGGAGGATGGGGGACAGGGACATCAATGAGCAGTTCTTC. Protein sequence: CAWRMGDRDINEQFF.